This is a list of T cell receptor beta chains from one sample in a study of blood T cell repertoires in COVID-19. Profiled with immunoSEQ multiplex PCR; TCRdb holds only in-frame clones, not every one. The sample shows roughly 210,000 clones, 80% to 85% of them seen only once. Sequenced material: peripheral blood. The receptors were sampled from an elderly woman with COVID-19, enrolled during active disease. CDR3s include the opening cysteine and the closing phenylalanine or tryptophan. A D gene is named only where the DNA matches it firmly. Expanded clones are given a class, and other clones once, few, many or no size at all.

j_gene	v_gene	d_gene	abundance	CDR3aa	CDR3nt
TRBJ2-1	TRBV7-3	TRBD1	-	CASSAVGQGSGNEQFF	TGTGCCAGCAGCGCCGTGGGACAGGGGTCTGGGAATGAGCAGTTCTTC
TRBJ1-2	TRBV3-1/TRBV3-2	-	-	CASSQGTLTPTF	TGTGCCAGCAGCCAAGGGACACTCACCCCCACCTTC
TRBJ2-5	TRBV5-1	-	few	CASSLATGMETQYF	TGCGCCAGCAGCTTGGCAACAGGGATGGAGACCCAGTACTTC
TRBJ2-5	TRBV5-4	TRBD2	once	CASSSGLAGRKETQYF	TGTGCCAGCAGCTCCGGACTAGCGGGGCGTAAAGAGACCCAGTACTTC
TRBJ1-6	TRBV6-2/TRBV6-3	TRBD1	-	CASSYPPTGAVRNSPLHF	TGTGCCAGCAGTTACCCCCCGACAGGGGCAGTCCGAAATTCACCCCTCCACTTT
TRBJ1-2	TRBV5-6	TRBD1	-	CASSTGTGDYGYTF	TGTGCCAGCAGCACCGGGACAGGAGACTATGGCTACACCTTC
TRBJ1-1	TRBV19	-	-	CASIPSRPGIQNEAFF	TGTGCCAGTATCCCCTCCCGCCCGGGGATACAGAATGAAGCTTTCTTT
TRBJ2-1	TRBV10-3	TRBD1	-	CAIRGGAGGVHSYNEQFF	TGTGCCATCCGAGGAGGGGCAGGGGGCGTTCACTCCTACAATGAGCAGTTCTTC
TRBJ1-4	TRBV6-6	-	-	CATKVAATNEKLFF	TGTGCCACAAAAGTAGCGGCAACTAATGAAAAACTGTTTTTT
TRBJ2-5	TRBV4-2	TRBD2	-	CASSPRGAGGEETQYF	TGTGCCAGCAGCCCGAGGGGAGCGGGGGGGGAAGAGACCCAGTACTTC
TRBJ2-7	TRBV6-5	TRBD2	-	CASSYQRGGYEQYF	TGTGCCAGCAGTTATCAGCGGGGAGGCTACGAGCAGTACTTC
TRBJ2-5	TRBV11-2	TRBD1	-	CASSLVGFRQGVAETQYF	TGTGCCAGCAGCTTAGTGGGTTTTAGACAGGGGGTCGCGGAGACCCAGTACTTC
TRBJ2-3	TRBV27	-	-	CASSPSRDTQYF	TGTGCCAGCAGCCCAAGCCGAGATACGCAGTATTTT
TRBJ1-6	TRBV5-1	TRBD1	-	CASSLKTQGAGSPLHF	TGCGCCAGCAGCTTAAAAACACAGGGGGCAGGTTCACCCCTCCACTTT
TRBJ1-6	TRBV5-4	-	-	CASSLPDSPLHF	TGTGCCAGCAGCTTGCCGGATTCACCCCTCCACTTT
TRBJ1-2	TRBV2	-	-	CASRDQDSVYGYTF	TGTGCCAGCAGGGATCAAGACAGCGTCTATGGCTACACCTTC
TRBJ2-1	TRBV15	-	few	CATSRVRAGADEQFF	TGTGCCACCAGCAGAGTGCGGGCAGGGGCAGATGAGCAGTTCTTC
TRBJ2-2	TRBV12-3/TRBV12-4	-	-	CASSLDTGELFF	TGTGCCAGCAGCCTCGACACCGGGGAGCTGTTTTTT
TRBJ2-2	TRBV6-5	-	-	CASLKSGTYTGELFF	TGTGCCAGCCTTAAGTCCGGGACTTACACCGGGGAGCTGTTTTTT
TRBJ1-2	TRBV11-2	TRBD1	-	CASSTYRDRGGGYTF	TGTGCCAGCAGCACGTACCGGGACAGGGGGGGTGGCTACACCTTC
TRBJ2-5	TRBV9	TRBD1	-	CASSPRSDRAQETQYF	TGTGCCAGCAGCCCCCGGAGCGACAGGGCCCAAGAGACCCAGTACTTC
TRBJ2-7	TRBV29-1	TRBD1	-	CSVSTGPSYEQYF	TGCAGCGTATCGACAGGGCCCTCCTACGAGCAGTACTTC
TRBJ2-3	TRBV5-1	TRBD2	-	CASSVRGGGTDTQYF	TGCGCCAGCAGCGTTCGGGGGGGCGGAACAGATACGCAGTATTTT
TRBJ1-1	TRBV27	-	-	CASRERISGEAFF	TGTGCCAGCAGAGAACGCATATCGGGAGAAGCTTTCTTT
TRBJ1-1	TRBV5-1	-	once	CASSLPQPAEAFF	TGCGCCAGCAGCTTGCCACAGCCGGCTGAAGCTTTCTTT
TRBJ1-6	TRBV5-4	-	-	CASSSSGGSSYNSPLHF	TGTGCCAGCAGTTCCAGTGGGGGGAGCTCCTATAATTCACCCCTCCACTTT
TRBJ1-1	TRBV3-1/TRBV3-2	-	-	CASSHLTEAFF	TGTGCCAGCAGCCATTTAACTGAAGCTTTCTTT
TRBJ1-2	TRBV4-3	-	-	CASSQGSGTSNYGYTF	TGCGCCAGCAGCCAAGGGAGTGGCACCTCTAACTATGGCTACACCTTC
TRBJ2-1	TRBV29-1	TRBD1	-	CSINRGINEQFF	TGCAGCATAAACAGGGGGATCAATGAGCAGTTCTTC
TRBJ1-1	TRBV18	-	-	CASSPGRGTEAFF	TGTGCCAGCTCACCCGGCAGGGGAACTGAAGCTTTCTTT
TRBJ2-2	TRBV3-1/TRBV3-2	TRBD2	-	CASSRTSEAGELFF	TGTGCCAGCAGCCGGACTAGCGAGGCCGGGGAGCTGTTTTTT
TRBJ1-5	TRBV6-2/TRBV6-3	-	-	CASSHRQEHQPQHF	TGTGCCAGCAGTCACCGACAGGAACATCAGCCCCAGCATTTT
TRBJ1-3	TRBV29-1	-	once	CSVDLSGSGNTIYF	TGTAGCGTTGACCTATCGGGATCTGGAAACACCATATATTTT
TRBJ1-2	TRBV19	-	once	CASSIKAAHEGYGYTF	TGTGCCAGTAGTATAAAAGCGGCTCACGAAGGCTATGGCTACACCTTC
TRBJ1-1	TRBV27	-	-	CASSIRMLGPTEAFF	TGTGCCAGCAGTATAAGAATGTTGGGGCCCACTGAAGCTTTCTTT
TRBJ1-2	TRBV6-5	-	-	CASTRAGSANGYTF	TGTGCCAGCACTAGGGCAGGGTCTGCCAACGGCTACACCTTC
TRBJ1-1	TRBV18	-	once	CASSPRELGLNTEAFF	TGTGCCAGCTCACCCCGGGAATTGGGCTTGAACACTGAAGCTTTCTTT
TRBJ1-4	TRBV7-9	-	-	CASSLGRTNNEKLFF	TGTGCCAGCAGCTTAGGTCGTACTAATAATGAAAAACTGTTTTTT
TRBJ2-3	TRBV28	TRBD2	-	CASRVAGGADTQYF	TGTGCCAGCAGGGTAGCGGGGGGAGCAGATACGCAGTATTTT
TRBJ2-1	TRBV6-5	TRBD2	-	CASSSSGGTYNEQFF	TGTGCCAGCAGTTCTAGCGGGGGGACCTACAATGAGCAGTTCTTC
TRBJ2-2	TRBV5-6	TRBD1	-	CASSSRQGARLFF	TGTGCCAGCAGCTCCCGCCAGGGGGCTAGGCTGTTTTTT
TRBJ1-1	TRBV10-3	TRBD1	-	CAISETGTGGTEAFF	TGTGCCATCAGTGAGACCGGGACAGGGGGAACTGAAGCTTTCTTT
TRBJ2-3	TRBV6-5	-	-	CASIRRTNTDTQYF	TGTGCCAGCATCAGGCGAACGAACACAGATACGCAGTATTTT
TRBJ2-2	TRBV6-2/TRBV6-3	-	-	CASSYSRRLTGELFF	TGTGCCAGCAGTTACTCGAGGCGGCTCACCGGGGAGCTGTTTTTT
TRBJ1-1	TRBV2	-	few	CASSDDGTEAFF	TGTGCCAGCAGTGACGACGGGACTGAAGCTTTCTTT
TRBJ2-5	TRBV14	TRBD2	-	CASSQVPAGVAETQYF	TGTGCCAGCAGCCAAGTTCCAGCGGGGGTAGCAGAGACCCAGTACTTC
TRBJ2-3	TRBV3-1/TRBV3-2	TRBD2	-	CASSPMGAGSTDTQYF	TGTGCCAGCAGCCCCATGGGAGCGGGGAGCACAGATACGCAGTATTTT
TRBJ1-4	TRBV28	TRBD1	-	CASRGQGKTNEKLFF	TGTGCCAGTAGGGGGCAGGGTAAGACTAATGAAAAACTGTTTTTT
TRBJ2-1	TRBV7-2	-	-	CASSLGPINEQFF	TGTGCCAGCAGCTTAGGTCCCATCAATGAGCAGTTCTTC
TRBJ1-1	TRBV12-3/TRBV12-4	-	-	CASRSTGRTEAFF	TGTGCCAGCAGGAGCACAGGGCGCACTGAAGCTTTCTTT
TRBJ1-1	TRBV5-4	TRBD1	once	CASSYGTVNTEAFF	TGTGCCAGCAGCTACGGGACAGTGAACACTGAAGCTTTCTTT
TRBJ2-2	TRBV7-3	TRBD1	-	CASSRQGQGTGELFF	TGTGCCAGCAGCCGACAGGGACAGGGGACCGGGGAGCTGTTTTTT
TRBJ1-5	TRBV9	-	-	CASSVGSGNQPQHF	TGTGCCAGCAGCGTAGGATCAGGGAATCAGCCCCAGCATTTT
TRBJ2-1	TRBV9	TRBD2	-	CASSVRATAGDPYNEQFF	TGTGCCAGCAGCGTGAGGGCAACAGCGGGGGACCCCTACAATGAGCAGTTCTTC
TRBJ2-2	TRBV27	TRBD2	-	CASSYWLAGFTGELFF	TGTGCCAGCAGTTATTGGCTAGCGGGGTTCACCGGGGAGCTGTTTTTT
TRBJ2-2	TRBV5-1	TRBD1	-	CASSPGTGNTGELFF	TGCGCCAGCAGCCCCGGGACAGGTAACACCGGGGAGCTGTTTTTT
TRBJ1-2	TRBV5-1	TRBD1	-	CASSLGDRSPLGYTF	TGCGCCAGCAGCTTGGGGGACAGGAGCCCCTTGGGCTACACCTTC